This TCR beta chain was sequenced during a study of siplizumab effects on memory and regulatory T cells. This clone was seen a few times. Its antigen is as yet unknown. The repertoire was sequenced with immunoSEQ multiplex PCR; TCRdb's copy has only in-frame clones and lacks some. The sample records more than 85,000 clones, 90% to 95% being singletons. Trimming at V came to 5 bases and at J to 6 bases, leaving 5 bases not matched to a gene. Germline CDR1 reads SEHNR; CDR2 reads FQNEAQ (reference sequence). CDR3 size: 14 residues. Study-wide results and limits: Proliferating Tregs taken from siplizumab cultures were not shown to have a confirmed suppressive function.

Sequencing used CD4+ T cells sorted from blood. The chain employs TRBV7-9 and TRBJ1-2; 11 nucleotides align to TRBD1. The receptor was isolated from a human donor in good health. The CDR3 reads CASSHGQGAHGYTF. DNA for the CDR3: TGTGCCAGCAGCCACGGACAGGGGGCGCATGGCTACACCTTC. The full variable domain, with the rest looked up from reference TRBV7-9 and TRBJ1-2, is DTGVSQNPRHKITKRGQNVTFRCDPISEHNRLYWYRQTLGQGPEFLTYFQNEAQLEKSRLLSDRFSAERPKGSFSTLEIQRTEQGDSAMYLCASSHGQGAHGYTFGSGTRLTVV.